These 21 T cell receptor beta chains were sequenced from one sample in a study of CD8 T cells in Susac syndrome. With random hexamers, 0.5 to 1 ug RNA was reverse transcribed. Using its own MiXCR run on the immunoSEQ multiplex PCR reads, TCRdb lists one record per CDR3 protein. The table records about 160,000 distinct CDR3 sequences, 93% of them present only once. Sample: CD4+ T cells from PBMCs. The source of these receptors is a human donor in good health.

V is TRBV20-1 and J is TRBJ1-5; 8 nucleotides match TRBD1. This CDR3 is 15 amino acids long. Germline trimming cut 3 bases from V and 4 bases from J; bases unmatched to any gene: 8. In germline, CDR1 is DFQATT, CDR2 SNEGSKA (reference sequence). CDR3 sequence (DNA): TGCAGTGCTAGCCCCCAGGGGGCGGGAAATCAGCCCCAGCATTTT. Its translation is CSASPQGAGNQPQHF.

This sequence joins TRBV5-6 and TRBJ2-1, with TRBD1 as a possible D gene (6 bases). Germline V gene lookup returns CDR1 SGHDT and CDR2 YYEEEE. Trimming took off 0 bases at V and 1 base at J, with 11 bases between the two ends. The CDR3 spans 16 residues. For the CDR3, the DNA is TGTGCCAGCAGCTTGGATTGGGGGCAGTCCTACAATGAGCAGTTCTTC. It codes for CASSLDWGQSYNEQFF.

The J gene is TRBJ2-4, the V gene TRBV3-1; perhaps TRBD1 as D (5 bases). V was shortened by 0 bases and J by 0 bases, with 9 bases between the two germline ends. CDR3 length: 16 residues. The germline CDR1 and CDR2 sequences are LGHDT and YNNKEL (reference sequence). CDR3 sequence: CASSQDPGRAKNIQYF. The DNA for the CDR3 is TGTGCCAGCAGCCAAGATCCAGGGCGAGCCAAAAACATTCAGTACTTC.

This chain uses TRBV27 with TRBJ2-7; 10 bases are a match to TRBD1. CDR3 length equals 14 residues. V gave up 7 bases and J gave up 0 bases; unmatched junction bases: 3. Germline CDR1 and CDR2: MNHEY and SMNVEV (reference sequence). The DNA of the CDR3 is TGTGCCAGCATTCGGGACAGGGGCTCCTACGAGCAGTACTTC. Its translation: CASIRDRGSYEQYF.

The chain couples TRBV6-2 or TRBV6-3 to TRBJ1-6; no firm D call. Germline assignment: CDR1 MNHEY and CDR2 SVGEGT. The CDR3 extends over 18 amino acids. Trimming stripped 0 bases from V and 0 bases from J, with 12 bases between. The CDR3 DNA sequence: TGTGCCAGCAGTTACTCGATTCGGGAGAGCTCCTATAATTCACCCCTCCACTTT. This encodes CASSYSIRESSYNSPLHF.

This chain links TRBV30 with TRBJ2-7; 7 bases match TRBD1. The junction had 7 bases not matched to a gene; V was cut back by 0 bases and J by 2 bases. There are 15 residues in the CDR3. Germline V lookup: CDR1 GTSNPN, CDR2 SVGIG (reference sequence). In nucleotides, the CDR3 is TGTGCCTGGAGTGTACTACAGGGGAAGCCCTACGAGCAGTACTTC. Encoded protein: CAWSVLQGKPYEQYF.

The CDR3 loop is CSARAIPLGRSDGYTF. CDR3 nucleotides: TGCAGTGCTAGAGCAATTCCCCTGGGACGGAGCGATGGCTACACCTTC. The chain is built from TRBV20-1 and TRBJ1-2; a weak D match, TRBD1 (5 bases). Trimming shortened V by 1 base and J by 6 bases, and 21 bases separated the two germline ends. The CDR3 runs 16 residues. CDR1 is DFQATT and CDR2 is SNEGSKA in the germline V gene (reference sequence).

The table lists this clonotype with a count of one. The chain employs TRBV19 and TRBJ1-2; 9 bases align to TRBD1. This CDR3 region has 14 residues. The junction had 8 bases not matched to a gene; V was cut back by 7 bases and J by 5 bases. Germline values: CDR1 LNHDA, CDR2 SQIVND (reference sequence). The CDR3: CASKKRDREYGYTF. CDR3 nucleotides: TGTGCCAGTAAAAAACGGGACAGGGAATATGGCTACACCTTC.

Here the CDR3 reads CASTIGGPGANVLTF. The CDR3 nucleotides read TGTGCCAGCACCATCGGGGGTCCTGGGGCCAACGTCCTGACTTTC. The genes are TRBV5-6 and TRBJ2-6, with D perhaps matching TRBD2 (6 bases). Trimming cost V 6 bases and J 2 bases, with 12 bases left between them. Per the germline V gene, CDR1 is SGHDT and CDR2 is YYEEEE. The CDR3 covers 15 residues.

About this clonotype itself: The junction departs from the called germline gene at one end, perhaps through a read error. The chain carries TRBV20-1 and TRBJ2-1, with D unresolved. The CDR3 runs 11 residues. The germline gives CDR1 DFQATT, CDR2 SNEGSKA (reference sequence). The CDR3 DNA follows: TGCAGTGCTAGCTCCCACAATGAGCAGTTCTTC. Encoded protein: CSASSHNEQFF.

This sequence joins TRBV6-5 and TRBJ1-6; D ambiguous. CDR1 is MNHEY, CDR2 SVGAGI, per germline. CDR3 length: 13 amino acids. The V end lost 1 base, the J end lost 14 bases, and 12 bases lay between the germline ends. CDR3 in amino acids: CASSYLDGRSLHF. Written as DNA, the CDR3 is TGTGCCAGCAGTTACTTGGACGGGCGATCCCTCCACTTT.

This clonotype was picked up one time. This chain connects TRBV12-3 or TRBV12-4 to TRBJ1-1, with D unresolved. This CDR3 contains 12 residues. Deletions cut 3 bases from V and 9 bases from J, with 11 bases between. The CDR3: CASSFNRGKAFF. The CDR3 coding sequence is TGTGCCAGCAGTTTTAATCGGGGTAAAGCTTTCTTT.

The CDR3 loop reads CASSDIKGVGYTF. CDR3 in DNA: TGTGCCAGCAGTGATATTAAAGGGGTCGGCTACACCTTC. The rearrangement links TRBV2 to TRBJ1-2, with D perhaps TRBD1 (5 bases). CDR3 size: 13 residues. Germline CDR1 reads SNHLY; CDR2 reads FYNNEI. Between the trimmed V and J ends, which lost 3 bases and 8 bases, there was a span of 13 bases.

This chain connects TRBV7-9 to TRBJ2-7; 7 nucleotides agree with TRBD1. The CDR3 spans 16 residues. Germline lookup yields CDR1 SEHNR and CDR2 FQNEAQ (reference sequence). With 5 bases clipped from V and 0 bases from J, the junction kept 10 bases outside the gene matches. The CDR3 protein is CASSPRGGRSSYEQYF. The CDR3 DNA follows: TGTGCCAGCAGCCCGAGAGGGGGCCGGAGCTCCTACGAGCAGTACTTC.

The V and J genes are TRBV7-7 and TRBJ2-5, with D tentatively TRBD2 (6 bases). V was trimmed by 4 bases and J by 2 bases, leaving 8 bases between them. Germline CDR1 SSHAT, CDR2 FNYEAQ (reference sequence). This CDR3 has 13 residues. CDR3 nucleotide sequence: TGTGCCAGCAGCTCCGGACTACAAGAGACCCAGTACTTC. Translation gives CASSSGLQETQYF.

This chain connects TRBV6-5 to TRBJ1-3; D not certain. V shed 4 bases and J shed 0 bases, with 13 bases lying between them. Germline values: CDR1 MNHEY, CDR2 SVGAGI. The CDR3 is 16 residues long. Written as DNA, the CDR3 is TGTGCCAGCAGTTTAGGCCCACCGAGCTCTGGAAACACCATATATTTT. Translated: CASSLGPPSSGNTIYF.

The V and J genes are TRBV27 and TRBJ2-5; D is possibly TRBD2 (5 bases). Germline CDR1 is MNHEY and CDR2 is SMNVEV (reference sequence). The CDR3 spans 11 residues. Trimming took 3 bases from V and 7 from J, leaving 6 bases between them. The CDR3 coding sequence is TGTGCCAGCAGTTTGGCGGGGACCCAGTACTTC. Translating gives CASSLAGTQYF.

As DNA, the CDR3 is TGTGCCAGCAGCTTAACTAGCGGGGGGGCAAATGAGCAGTTCTTC. Amino acids: CASSLTSGGANEQFF. The V gene is TRBV7-3, the J gene TRBJ2-1; 11 bases map to TRBD2. This CDR3 contains 15 residues. With V trimmed by 0 bases and J by 7 bases, 2 bases remained unmatched. Germline-derived CDR1 and CDR2 are SGHTA and FQGTGA.

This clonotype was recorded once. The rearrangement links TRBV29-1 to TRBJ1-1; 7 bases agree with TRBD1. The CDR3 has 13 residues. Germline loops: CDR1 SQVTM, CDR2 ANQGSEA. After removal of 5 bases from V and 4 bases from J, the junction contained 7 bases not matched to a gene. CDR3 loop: CSVSGGGLTEAFF. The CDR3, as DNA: TGCAGCGTTTCAGGGGGGGGCCTCACTGAAGCTTTCTTT.

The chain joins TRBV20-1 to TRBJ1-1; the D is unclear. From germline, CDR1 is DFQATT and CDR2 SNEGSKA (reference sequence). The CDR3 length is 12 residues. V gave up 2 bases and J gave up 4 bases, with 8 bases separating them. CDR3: CSARKGFTEAFF. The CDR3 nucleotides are TGCAGTGCTAGAAAAGGGTTCACTGAAGCTTTCTTT.

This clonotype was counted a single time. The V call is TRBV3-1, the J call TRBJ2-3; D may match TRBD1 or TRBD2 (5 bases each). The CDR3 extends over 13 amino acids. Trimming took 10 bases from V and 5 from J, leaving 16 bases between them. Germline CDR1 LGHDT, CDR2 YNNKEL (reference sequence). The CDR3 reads CATTRSGGDTQYF. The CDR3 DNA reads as TGTGCCACTACACGGTCTGGGGGAGATACGCAGTATTTT.